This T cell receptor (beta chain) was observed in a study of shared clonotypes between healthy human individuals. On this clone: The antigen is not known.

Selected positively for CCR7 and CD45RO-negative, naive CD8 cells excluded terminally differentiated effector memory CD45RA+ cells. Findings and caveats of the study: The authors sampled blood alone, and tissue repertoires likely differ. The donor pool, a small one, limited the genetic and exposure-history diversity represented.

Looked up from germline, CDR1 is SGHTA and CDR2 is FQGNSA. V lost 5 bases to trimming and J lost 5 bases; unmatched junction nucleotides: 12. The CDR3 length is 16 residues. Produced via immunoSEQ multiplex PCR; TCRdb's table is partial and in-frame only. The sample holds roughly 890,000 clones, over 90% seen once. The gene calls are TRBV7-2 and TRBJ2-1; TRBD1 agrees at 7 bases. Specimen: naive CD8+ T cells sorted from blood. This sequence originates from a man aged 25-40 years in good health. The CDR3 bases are TGTGCCAGCAGCGTGACAGGGCGCTATCGGGACAATGAGCAGTTCTTC. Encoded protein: CASSVTGRYRDNEQFF.